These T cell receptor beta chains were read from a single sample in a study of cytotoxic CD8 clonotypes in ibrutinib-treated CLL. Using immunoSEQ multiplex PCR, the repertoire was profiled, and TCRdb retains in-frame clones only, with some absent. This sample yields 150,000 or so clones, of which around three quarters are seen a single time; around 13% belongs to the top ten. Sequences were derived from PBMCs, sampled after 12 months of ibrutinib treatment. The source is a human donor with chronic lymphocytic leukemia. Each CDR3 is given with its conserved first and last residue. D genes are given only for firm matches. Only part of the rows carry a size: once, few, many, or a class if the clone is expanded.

cdr3_aa: CASSIDLAVGEQFF
cdr3_nt: TGTGCCAGTAGTATTGACCTAGCGGTAGGTGAGCAGTTCTTC
d_call: TRBD2
j_call: TRBJ2-1
clone_size: .
cdr3_length: 14
v_call: TRBV19

cdr3_aa: CASSLIPFSGNTIYF
cdr3_nt: TGTGCCAGTAGTTTAATCCCTTTCTCTGGAAACACCATATATTTT
d_call: .
j_call: TRBJ1-3
clone_size: few
cdr3_length: 15
v_call: TRBV19

cdr3_aa: CASSQDRPTSGRAITYEQYF
cdr3_nt: TGCGCCAGCAGCCAAGATCGACCCACTAGCGGGAGGGCTATAACCTACGAGCAGTACTTC
d_call: TRBD2
j_call: TRBJ2-7
clone_size: .
cdr3_length: 20
v_call: TRBV4-1

cdr3_aa: CASRLTSRGGNEQFF
cdr3_nt: TGTGCCAGCAGATTAACGAGCCGGGGGGGCAATGAGCAGTTCTTC
d_call: TRBD2
j_call: TRBJ2-1
clone_size: few
cdr3_length: 15
v_call: TRBV14

cdr3_aa: CASSMDRANQPQHF
cdr3_nt: TGTGCCAGCAGCATGGACAGGGCGAATCAGCCCCAGCATTTT
d_call: TRBD1
j_call: TRBJ1-5
clone_size: .
cdr3_length: 14
v_call: TRBV5-4

cdr3_aa: CASSTLAGGYTF
cdr3_nt: TGTGCCAGTAGTACCCTCGCGGGAGGCTACACCTTC
d_call: .
j_call: TRBJ1-2
clone_size: .
cdr3_length: 12
v_call: TRBV19

cdr3_aa: CASRKTGANVLTF
cdr3_nt: TGTGCCAGCAGAAAAACAGGGGCCAACGTCCTGACTTTC
d_call: .
j_call: TRBJ2-6
clone_size: .
cdr3_length: 13
v_call: TRBV5-6

cdr3_aa: CASKFGPEVFEQYF
cdr3_nt: TGTGCCAGCAAATTCGGACCGGAGGTTTTCGAGCAGTACTTC
d_call: .
j_call: TRBJ2-7
clone_size: few
cdr3_length: 14
v_call: TRBV6-5

cdr3_aa: CASSTGTALEAFF
cdr3_nt: TGTGCCAGCTCAACCGGGACAGCCCTTGAAGCTTTCTTT
d_call: TRBD1
j_call: TRBJ1-1
clone_size: .
cdr3_length: 13
v_call: TRBV25-1

cdr3_aa: CASSMGTRQPQHF
cdr3_nt: TGTGCCAGTAGTATGGGGACCCGGCAGCCCCAGCATTTT
d_call: .
j_call: TRBJ1-5
clone_size: .
cdr3_length: 13
v_call: TRBV19

cdr3_aa: CASSQTGPKNIQYF
cdr3_nt: TGTGCCAGTAGTCAGACAGGGCCCAAAAACATTCAGTACTTC
d_call: TRBD1
j_call: TRBJ2-4
clone_size: .
cdr3_length: 14
v_call: TRBV19

cdr3_aa: CASTGGGNTGELFF
cdr3_nt: TGTGCCAGCACCGGGGGAGGGAACACCGGGGAGCTGTTTTTT
d_call: .
j_call: TRBJ2-2
clone_size: .
cdr3_length: 14
v_call: TRBV9

cdr3_aa: CASSVGTGVDTEAFF
cdr3_nt: TGTGCCAGCAGCGTAGGAACGGGGGTGGACACTGAAGCTTTCTTT
d_call: .
j_call: TRBJ1-1
clone_size: .
cdr3_length: 15
v_call: TRBV9

cdr3_aa: CASSLTSGDTEAFF
cdr3_nt: TGCGCCAGCAGCTTGACGTCAGGGGACACTGAAGCTTTCTTT
d_call: .
j_call: TRBJ1-1
clone_size: .
cdr3_length: 14
v_call: TRBV5-1

cdr3_aa: CASSLGRAYEQYF
cdr3_nt: TGCGCCAGCAGCTTGGGACGTGCCTACGAGCAGTACTTC
d_call: .
j_call: TRBJ2-7
clone_size: .
cdr3_length: 13
v_call: TRBV5-1

cdr3_aa: CASSERRGPDNQPQHF
cdr3_nt: TGTGCCAGCAGTGAGAGAAGGGGGCCCGATAATCAGCCCCAGCATTTT
d_call: TRBD1
j_call: TRBJ1-5
clone_size: once
cdr3_length: 16
v_call: TRBV6-1

cdr3_aa: CASSTTQSSYEQYF
cdr3_nt: TGTGCCAGCAGTACCACTCAATCCTCCTACGAGCAGTACTTC
d_call: .
j_call: TRBJ2-7
clone_size: once
cdr3_length: 14
v_call: TRBV25-1

cdr3_aa: CATSRGLAGAHEQYF
cdr3_nt: TGTGCCACCAGCAGAGGACTAGCGGGAGCGCATGAGCAGTACTTC
d_call: TRBD2
j_call: TRBJ2-7
clone_size: .
cdr3_length: 15
v_call: TRBV15

cdr3_aa: CASSTPQGAGETQYF
cdr3_nt: TGTGCCAGCAGTACCCCACAGGGGGCAGGAGAGACCCAGTACTTC
d_call: TRBD1
j_call: TRBJ2-5
clone_size: .
cdr3_length: 15
v_call: TRBV28

cdr3_aa: CASSTEETQYF
cdr3_nt: TGTGCCAGCAGCACCGAAGAGACCCAGTACTTC
d_call: .
j_call: TRBJ2-5
clone_size: .
cdr3_length: 11
v_call: TRBV11-1

cdr3_aa: CASSGTGQTEAFF
cdr3_nt: TGTGCCAGCAGCGGGACAGGTCAGACTGAAGCTTTCTTT
d_call: TRBD1
j_call: TRBJ1-1
clone_size: .
cdr3_length: 13
v_call: TRBV13

cdr3_aa: CASITLGNTQYF
cdr3_nt: TGTGCCAGCATAACCCTAGGGAATACGCAGTATTTT
d_call: .
j_call: TRBJ2-3
clone_size: .
cdr3_length: 12
v_call: TRBV2

cdr3_aa: CASSGSGSPYNEQFF
cdr3_nt: TGTGCCAGCTCCGGTAGCGGGAGTCCCTACAATGAGCAGTTCTTC
d_call: TRBD2
j_call: TRBJ2-1
clone_size: .
cdr3_length: 15
v_call: TRBV18

cdr3_aa: CASSSRGGEAFF
cdr3_nt: TGTGCCAGCAGCTCCAGGGGGGGTGAAGCTTTCTTT
d_call: TRBD1
j_call: TRBJ1-1
clone_size: .
cdr3_length: 12
v_call: TRBV7-9

cdr3_aa: CASSLEGRGSDTQYF
cdr3_nt: TGTGCCAGCAGCTTGGAAGGCAGGGGGTCAGATACGCAGTATTTT
d_call: TRBD1
j_call: TRBJ2-3
clone_size: .
cdr3_length: 15
v_call: TRBV5-8

cdr3_aa: CASRPGLAGSYEQYF
cdr3_nt: TGTGCCAGCCGACCCGGACTAGCGGGGAGTTACGAGCAGTACTTC
d_call: TRBD2
j_call: TRBJ2-7
clone_size: .
cdr3_length: 15
v_call: TRBV28

cdr3_aa: CASSPDRDRVRYTF
cdr3_nt: TGCGCCAGCAGCCCAGATCGGGACAGGGTTCGCTACACCTTC
d_call: TRBD1
j_call: TRBJ1-2
clone_size: .
cdr3_length: 14
v_call: TRBV5-1

cdr3_aa: CAWEGLATYNEQFF
cdr3_nt: TGTGCCTGGGAAGGACTAGCTACCTACAATGAGCAGTTCTTC
d_call: TRBD2
j_call: TRBJ2-1
clone_size: few
cdr3_length: 14
v_call: TRBV30

cdr3_aa: CASSVLGRVYEQYF
cdr3_nt: TGTGCCAGCAGTGTTTTGGGCAGGGTCTACGAGCAGTACTTC
d_call: .
j_call: TRBJ2-7
clone_size: .
cdr3_length: 14
v_call: TRBV28

cdr3_aa: CASSLVPIDTQYF
cdr3_nt: TGTGCCAGCAGCTTGGTTCCCATTGATACGCAGTATTTT
d_call: .
j_call: TRBJ2-3
clone_size: once
cdr3_length: 13
v_call: TRBV5-6

cdr3_aa: CASSVRPGLAGPYNEQFF
cdr3_nt: TGTGCCAGCAGCGTCCGGCCGGGACTAGCGGGTCCCTACAATGAGCAGTTCTTC
d_call: TRBD2
j_call: TRBJ2-1
clone_size: .
cdr3_length: 18
v_call: TRBV9

cdr3_aa: CASSSSYEQFF
cdr3_nt: TGTGCCAGCAGTTCTTCCTATGAGCAGTTCTTC
d_call: .
j_call: TRBJ2-1
clone_size: .
cdr3_length: 11
v_call: TRBV6-5

cdr3_aa: CASSLAYAGSTEAFF
cdr3_nt: TGTGCCAGCAGCTTAGCCTACGCGGGGAGCACTGAAGCTTTCTTT
d_call: .
j_call: TRBJ1-1
clone_size: .
cdr3_length: 15
v_call: TRBV7-9

cdr3_aa: CASSYQTSGYNEQFF
cdr3_nt: TGTGCCAGCAGTTACCAAACTAGCGGATACAATGAGCAGTTCTTC
d_call: TRBD2
j_call: TRBJ2-1
clone_size: .
cdr3_length: 15
v_call: TRBV6-6

cdr3_aa: CASSLMTHSLNTEAFF
cdr3_nt: TGTGCCAGCAGTCTAATGACACATTCACTGAACACTGAAGCTTTCTTT
d_call: .
j_call: TRBJ1-1
clone_size: few
cdr3_length: 16
v_call: TRBV2

cdr3_aa: CASSPSLAGVTGELFF
cdr3_nt: TGTGCCAGCTCACCGTCACTAGCGGGAGTAACCGGGGAGCTGTTTTTT
d_call: TRBD2
j_call: TRBJ2-2
clone_size: .
cdr3_length: 16
v_call: TRBV18

cdr3_aa: CASRAVGWAGGLSYGYTF
cdr3_nt: TGTGCCAGCAGGGCCGTCGGATGGGCAGGGGGCCTTTCCTATGGCTACACCTTC
d_call: TRBD1
j_call: TRBJ1-2
clone_size: .
cdr3_length: 18
v_call: TRBV25-1

cdr3_aa: CASSTHGWAGSGYTF
cdr3_nt: TGTGCCAGCAGTACCCACGGGTGGGCAGGATCTGGCTACACCTTC
d_call: .
j_call: TRBJ1-2
clone_size: .
cdr3_length: 15
v_call: TRBV25-1

cdr3_aa: CASSLTGGSGTEAFF
cdr3_nt: TGTGCCAGCAGCTTAACCGGGGGAAGTGGGACTGAAGCTTTCTTT
d_call: .
j_call: TRBJ1-1
clone_size: few
cdr3_length: 15
v_call: TRBV7-9

cdr3_aa: CASSRPPGDYGYTF
cdr3_nt: TGTGCCAGCAGCCGTCCCCCAGGGGACTATGGCTACACCTTC
d_call: .
j_call: TRBJ1-2
clone_size: .
cdr3_length: 14
v_call: TRBV5-4

cdr3_aa: CASSELTNTEAFF
cdr3_nt: TGTGCCAGCAGTGAATTGACGAACACTGAAGCTTTCTTT
d_call: .
j_call: TRBJ1-1
clone_size: few
cdr3_length: 13
v_call: TRBV25-1

cdr3_aa: CASTKDSGAYNEQFF
cdr3_nt: TGTGCCAGCACCAAGGACAGCGGGGCCTACAATGAGCAGTTCTTC
d_call: .
j_call: TRBJ2-1
clone_size: .
cdr3_length: 15
v_call: TRBV7-2

cdr3_aa: CASSPGAKNIQYF
cdr3_nt: TGTGCCAGCAGCCCCGGGGCCAAAAACATTCAGTACTTC
d_call: .
j_call: TRBJ2-4
clone_size: .
cdr3_length: 13
v_call: TRBV7-2

cdr3_aa: CASSRQPGLATGELFF
cdr3_nt: TGTGCCAGCAGCCGTCAACCGGGACTAGCGACCGGGGAGCTGTTTTTT
d_call: TRBD2
j_call: TRBJ2-2
clone_size: few
cdr3_length: 16
v_call: TRBV11-3

cdr3_aa: CASSKEQGPNTIYF
cdr3_nt: TGTGCCAGCAGCAAAGAGCAGGGGCCAAACACCATATATTTT
d_call: .
j_call: TRBJ1-3
clone_size: .
cdr3_length: 14
v_call: TRBV21-1

cdr3_aa: CASSLGQGDRGRETQYF
cdr3_nt: TGTGCCAGCAGCTTAGGACAGGGGGATCGGGGTCGAGAGACCCAGTACTTC
d_call: TRBD1
j_call: TRBJ2-5
clone_size: .
cdr3_length: 17
v_call: TRBV7-9

cdr3_aa: CASSLHGYEQFF
cdr3_nt: TGTGCCAGCAGCTTGCACGGCTATGAGCAGTTCTTC
d_call: .
j_call: TRBJ2-1
clone_size: few
cdr3_length: 12
v_call: TRBV5-4

cdr3_aa: CASSRTSGTYNEQFF
cdr3_nt: TGTGCCAGCAGCCGGACTAGCGGAACCTACAATGAGCAGTTCTTC
d_call: TRBD2
j_call: TRBJ2-1
clone_size: .
cdr3_length: 15
v_call: TRBV11-2

cdr3_aa: CAWSTTGLDSNQPQHF
cdr3_nt: TGTGCCTGGAGTACCACGGGCCTGGATAGCAATCAGCCCCAGCATTTT
d_call: .
j_call: TRBJ1-5
clone_size: .
cdr3_length: 16
v_call: TRBV30

cdr3_aa: CASSPRQGGDQPQHF
cdr3_nt: TGTGCCAGCTCACCACGACAGGGCGGAGATCAGCCCCAGCATTTT
d_call: TRBD1
j_call: TRBJ1-5
clone_size: .
cdr3_length: 15
v_call: TRBV18

cdr3_aa: CASNPGGGPYNEQFF
cdr3_nt: TGTGCCAGTAACCCCGGTGGCGGGCCCTACAATGAGCAGTTCTTC
d_call: .
j_call: TRBJ2-1
clone_size: .
cdr3_length: 15
v_call: TRBV19

cdr3_aa: CASSLTPPPGPRGDYPANEQYF
cdr3_nt: TGTGCCAGCAGTTTAACCCCCCCGCCGGGGCCCCGCGGGGACTACCCTGCAAACGAGCAGTACTTC
d_call: TRBD2
j_call: TRBJ2-7
clone_size: .
cdr3_length: 22
v_call: TRBV27

cdr3_aa: CASSIQRGSYEQYF
cdr3_nt: TGTGCCAGTAGTATCCAGCGGGGCTCCTACGAGCAGTACTTC
d_call: TRBD2
j_call: TRBJ2-7
clone_size: .
cdr3_length: 14
v_call: TRBV19

cdr3_aa: CASSSPNSYNEQFF
cdr3_nt: TGTGCCAGCAGCTCCCCCAATTCCTACAATGAGCAGTTCTTC
d_call: .
j_call: TRBJ2-1
clone_size: .
cdr3_length: 14
v_call: TRBV5-6

cdr3_aa: CASSPRDRGTKNIQYF
cdr3_nt: TGCGCCAGCAGCCCCCGGGACAGGGGGACCAAAAACATTCAGTACTTC
d_call: TRBD1
j_call: TRBJ2-4
clone_size: .
cdr3_length: 16
v_call: TRBV4-3

cdr3_aa: CASCPTGNSGNTIYF
cdr3_nt: TGCGCCAGTTGCCCGACGGGAAACTCTGGAAACACCATATATTTT
d_call: .
j_call: TRBJ1-3
clone_size: .
cdr3_length: 15
v_call: TRBV5-1

cdr3_aa: CASRPRTGYEQYF
cdr3_nt: TGTGCCAGCAGGCCGCGAACCGGTTACGAGCAGTACTTC
d_call: .
j_call: TRBJ2-7
clone_size: .
cdr3_length: 13
v_call: TRBV7-6

cdr3_aa: CASSFQQGNSGNTIYF
cdr3_nt: TGTGCCAGCAGTTTCCAACAGGGGAACTCTGGAAACACCATATATTTT
d_call: TRBD1
j_call: TRBJ1-3
clone_size: .
cdr3_length: 16
v_call: TRBV28

cdr3_aa: CASTQFTGESEQYF
cdr3_nt: TGTGCCAGCACTCAATTCACAGGGGAAAGCGAGCAGTACTTC
d_call: TRBD1
j_call: TRBJ2-7
clone_size: .
cdr3_length: 14
v_call: TRBV7-6

cdr3_aa: CASSSQPRNEQFF
cdr3_nt: TGTGCCAGCAGCTCACAGCCCCGCAATGAGCAGTTCTTC
d_call: .
j_call: TRBJ2-1
clone_size: .
cdr3_length: 13
v_call: TRBV7-2